The 23 T cell receptor beta chains below all came from one sample that was sequenced in a study of PD-L1 blockade in urothelial cancer. Described time point: peripheral blood 6 weeks after treatment start. The table came from immunoSEQ multiplex PCR; TCRdb's copy has only in-frame clones and leaves some out. In the table there are about 120,000 clones, around 89% of which are singletons. The sequences come from PBMCs, collected around atezolizumab (anti-PD-L1) treatment. These receptors came from a man in his fifties or sixties with urothelial cancer.

This clone turned up a few times. J is TRBJ1-5 and V is TRBV5-1; 9 bases fit TRBD1. The CDR3 runs 14 residues. CDR1 and CDR2 from the germline V gene are SGHRS and YFSETQ. V dropped 4 bases and J dropped 6; count of bases not matched to a gene: 5. CDR3: CASSPDRGSQPQHF. The CDR3 bases are TGCGCCAGCAGCCCGGACAGGGGAAGTCAGCCCCAGCATTTT.

This clone was picked up a small number of times. The chain combines TRBV25-1 with TRBJ2-5; a weak D match, TRBD2 (5 bases). The CDR3 spans 14 residues. Trimming pared 3 bases from V and 2 bases from J, leaving 10 bases between. In germline, CDR1 is MGHDK, CDR2 SYGVNS. CDR3 in amino acids: CASSDGVWQETQYF. For the CDR3, the DNA is TGTGCCAGCAGTGACGGGGTTTGGCAAGAGACCCAGTACTTC.

This clone came up once. The CDR3 loop is CAWTMLDRGYGYTF. In nucleotides, the CDR3 is TGTGCCTGGACCATGTTGGACAGGGGCTATGGCTACACCTTC. The chain employs TRBV30 and TRBJ1-2, with 9 nucleotides matching TRBD1. Trimming removed 4 bases from V and 4 bases from J; junction bases left unmatched: 7. The CDR3 spans 14 residues. The germline gives CDR1 GTSNPN, CDR2 SVGIG (reference sequence).

The chain recombines TRBV4-2 with TRBJ2-7; D uncertain. The CDR3 spans 13 residues. The germline V gene encodes CDR1 LGHNA and CDR2 YNFKEQ. V was shortened by 4 bases and J by 2 bases, with 9 bases between the two germline ends. The CDR3 sequence is CASSPQVAYEQYF. DNA of the CDR3: TGTGCCAGCAGCCCGCAAGTAGCCTACGAGCAGTACTTC.

The V and J genes are TRBV27 and TRBJ1-1, with D unclear. The germline gives CDR1 MNHEY, CDR2 SMNVEV (reference sequence). V gave up 0 bases and J gave up 4 bases, with 9 bases separating them. There are 14 residues in the CDR3. The CDR3 region has the DNA TGTGCCAGCAGTTTATCGACTTTAGGCACTGAAGCTTTCTTT. Its translation: CASSLSTLGTEAFF.

On this clone: Other DNA sequences in this sample translate to the same CDR3. The gene calls are TRBV28 and TRBJ2-1; a possible D gene is TRBD2 (6 bases). Trimming took off 3 bases at V and 0 bases at J, with 9 bases between the two ends. CDR3 length equals 15 residues. The germline V gene encodes CDR1 MDHEN and CDR2 SYDVKM. The CDR3 DNA is TGTGCCAGCAGTTTCGGGGGTAGCTCCTACAATGAGCAGTTCTTC. Its translation is CASSFGGSSYNEQFF.

The chain combines TRBV18 with TRBJ2-5; D gene ambiguous. Germline V gene data show CDR1 as KGHSH and CDR2 as LQKENI. Deletions cut 6 bases from V and 9 bases from J, with 17 bases between. This CDR3 is built from 13 residues. The CDR3 loop reads CASSRGTPAAQYF. In DNA, the CDR3 is TGTGCCAGCTCCCGAGGTACCCCGGCGGCCCAGTACTTC. The full variable domain, with the rest looked up from reference TRBV18 and TRBJ2-5, is NAGVMQNPRHLVRRRGQEARLRCSPMKGHSHVYWYRQLPEEGLKFMVYLQKENIIDESGMPKERFSAEFPKEGPSILRIQQVVRGDSAAYFCASSRGTPAAQYFGPGTRLLVL.

The V call is TRBV6-5, the J call TRBJ2-7; TRBD1 matches at 8 bases. From germline, CDR1 is MNHEY and CDR2 SVGAGI. The V gene end was trimmed by 8 bases and the J gene end by 5 bases; junction bases not matched to a gene: 8. The CDR3 length is 13 residues. CDR3 region: CASGRTGLDEQYF. For the CDR3, the DNA is TGTGCCAGCGGGCGGACAGGGCTGGACGAGCAGTACTTC.

The rearrangement uses TRBV28 and TRBJ2-3; 7 bases agree with TRBD1. Germline V gene data show CDR1 as MDHEN and CDR2 as SYDVKM. The CDR3 covers 16 residues. V dropped 6 bases and J dropped 1; count of bases not matched to a gene: 10. For the CDR3, the DNA is TGTGCCAGCAGATCGAGGGGGCGCGTTGGCACAGATACGCAGTATTTT. Amino acid sequence: CASRSRGRVGTDTQYF.

The rearrangement links TRBV5-1 to TRBJ1-2, with D uncertain. Germline CDR1 reads SGHRS; CDR2 reads YFSETQ. The germline V and J ends were trimmed by 3 bases and 3 bases, with 9 bases remaining between them. The CDR3 is made up of 13 amino acids. This CDR3 is CASSSVSHYGYTF. The CDR3 DNA is TGCGCCAGCAGCTCGGTATCGCACTATGGCTACACCTTC.

The chain couples TRBV9 to TRBJ2-3; D is perhaps TRBD2 (6 bases). Trimming took 4 bases from V and 0 from J, leaving 12 bases between them. The CDR3 consists of 15 residues. Germline V lookup: CDR1 SGDLS, CDR2 YYNGEE. The CDR3 bases are TGTGCCAGCAGCCCCCGCGGGGAAAGCACAGATACGCAGTATTTT. Protein: CASSPRGESTDTQYF.

The chain has TRBV5-4 and TRBJ1-4, with 8 positions matching TRBD1. Looked up from germline, CDR1 is SGHNT and CDR2 is YYREEE (reference sequence). The CDR3 is made up of 14 amino acids. The V gene end was trimmed by 4 bases and the J gene end by 8 bases; junction bases not matched to a gene: 7. CDR3 amino acids: CASSTGQEREKLFF. CDR3 nucleotide sequence: TGTGCCAGCAGCACGGGACAGGAGAGGGAAAAACTGTTTTTT.

The genes are TRBV5-1 and TRBJ2-3; D is perhaps TRBD2 (7 bases). V was cut by 0 bases and J by 1 base, with 12 bases left in between. The CDR3 sequence is 16 residues long. CDR1 is SGHRS and CDR2 is YFSETQ in the germline V gene. The CDR3 DNA reads TGCGCCAGCAGCTTGGCCCGGGGGGCAGGCACAGATACGCAGTATTTT. The encoded protein is CASSLARGAGTDTQYF.

V and J are TRBV11-2 and TRBJ2-1, with 10 nucleotides matching TRBD2. Losses at the gene ends were 6 bases for V and 6 bases for J; bases not matched to a gene: 8. The length of the CDR3 is 15 residues. CDR1 is SGHAT, CDR2 FQNNGV, per germline. CDR3 sequence reads: CASREAGTSVNEQFF. Here the CDR3 DNA reads TGTGCCAGCAGGGAAGCCGGGACTAGCGTCAATGAGCAGTTCTTC.

CDR3 sequence: CASSRVFTEAFF. CDR3 coding DNA: TGTGCCAGTAGTCGAGTTTTTACTGAAGCTTTCTTT. The chain carries TRBV19 and TRBJ1-1; D remains unclear. The CDR3 has 12 amino acids. CDR1 is LNHDA, CDR2 SQIVND, per germline (reference sequence). The V end was cut by 5 bases, the J end by 5 bases, with 9 bases between.

V gene TRBV6-5 combines with J gene TRBJ1-1, with a possible D match to TRBD1 (6 bases). This CDR3 has 16 residues. The V gene's germline CDR1 is MNHEY and CDR2 SVGAGI. Trimming stripped 0 bases from V and 3 bases from J, with 14 bases between. The chain's CDR3 is CASSYSIGQGHTEAFF. Here the CDR3 DNA reads TGTGCCAGCAGTTACTCGATAGGGCAGGGGCACACTGAAGCTTTCTTT.

This clone was detected once. The chain links TRBV27 to TRBJ2-7; 7 positions match TRBD2. CDR1 MNHEY and CDR2 SMNVEV come from the germline V gene (reference sequence). There are 15 residues in the CDR3. V shed 3 bases and J 2 bases; nucleotides not matched to a gene: 7. CDR3 sequence (DNA): TGTGCCAGCAGTTTCCAAAAGCGGGAACCCTACGAGCAGTACTTC. It encodes CASSFQKREPYEQYF.

V gene TRBV18 combines with J gene TRBJ2-7, with 16 bases aligning to TRBD2. The CDR3 has 16 amino acids. Germline CDR1 and CDR2: KGHSH and LQKENI. Germline trimming cut 3 bases from V and 4 bases from J; bases unmatched to any gene: 3. CDR3 protein: CASSPGTSGRGYEQYF. The DNA of the CDR3 is TGTGCCAGCTCACCCGGGACTAGCGGGAGGGGGTACGAGCAGTACTTC.

V is TRBV28 and J is TRBJ2-6; TRBD1 might be the D (6 bases). Trimming left V 7 bases short and J 3 bases short, with 13 bases between. There are 15 residues in the CDR3. Looked up from germline, CDR1 is MDHEN and CDR2 is SYDVKM. The CDR3 region has the DNA TGTGCCAGCAACCCGTGGGGGCTTGGGGCCAACGTCCTGACTTTC. It encodes CASNPWGLGANVLTF.

The chain carries TRBV7-9 and TRBJ2-5; the match to TRBD2 covers 7 bases. CDR1 is SEHNR and CDR2 is FQNEAQ in the germline V gene (reference sequence). CDR3 length: 14 amino acids. The junction had 9 bases not matched to a gene; V was cut back by 11 bases and J by 0 bases. DNA of the CDR3: TGTGCCTCGGGGAGCGGGGTGTACCAAGAGACCCAGTACTTC. Translating gives CASGSGVYQETQYF.

The chain joins TRBV9 to TRBJ2-7, with 9 nucleotides matching TRBD2. The CDR3 covers 16 residues. The J segment lost 7 bases and the V segment lost 0 bases, leaving 11 bases of the junction unmatched. The germline V gene encodes CDR1 SGDLS and CDR2 YYNGEE. In DNA form, the CDR3 reads TGTGCCAGCAGCGTAGAAGTTACTAGCGGGTCGGGTGAGCAGTACTTC. It encodes CASSVEVTSGSGEQYF.

The chain has TRBV5-6 and TRBJ2-1, with 7 positions matching TRBD2. V dropped 0 bases and J dropped 0; count of bases not matched to a gene: 6. Germline assignment: CDR1 SGHDT and CDR2 YYEEEE. The CDR3 totals 17 residues. The DNA of the CDR3 is TGTGCCAGCAGCTTGGAGGCGCGGGGGAGCTCCTACAATGAGCAGTTCTTC. It encodes CASSLEARGSSYNEQFF.

Note on this clone: Different DNA sequences within this sample yield the same CDR3. The rearrangement joins TRBV28 to TRBJ1-2; the D gene is possibly TRBD1 (6 bases). Trimming removed 4 bases at V and 2 bases at J, with 11 bases between. The CDR3 covers 14 residues. CDR1 and CDR2 (germline): MDHEN, SYDVKM. CDR3 amino acids: CASSSVDRNYGYTF. In DNA, the CDR3 is TGTGCCAGCAGTTCCGTGGACAGAAACTATGGCTACACCTTC.